These 8 T cell receptor beta chains were all obtained from the same sample, sequenced in a study of CD8+ T cells in alopecia areata. The authors extracted RNA and reverse transcribed it into cDNA as the sequencing template. The data were produced by immunoSEQ multiplex PCR, yet TCRdb's version contains in-frame clones alone and is incomplete. The sample yields about 200,000 clones, 57% seen once. The sample was CD4+ T cells sorted from blood, taken at week 0. Receptors were obtained from a human donor with alopecia areata.

This chain joins TRBV7-2 and TRBJ1-2; TRBD1 aligns across 7 bases. V lost 5 bases and J lost 3; bases outside the gene matches: 3. This CDR3 is built from 13 residues. Germline-derived CDR1 and CDR2 are SGHTA and FQGNSA. CDR3 sequence reads: CASSLQGYYGYTF. The CDR3 coding sequence is TGTGCCAGCAGCCTACAGGGGTACTATGGCTACACCTTC.

The chain recombines TRBV30 with TRBJ1-1; D remains unclear. There are 14 residues in the CDR3. Trimming removed 1 base at V and 4 bases at J, with 13 bases between. Germline V gives CDR1 GTSNPN, CDR2 SVGIG (reference sequence). CDR3 residues: CAWSENRPITEAFF. The DNA for the CDR3 is TGTGCCTGGAGTGAGAATAGACCTATCACTGAAGCTTTCTTT.

V is TRBV6-5 and J is TRBJ1-2; 7 positions match TRBD1. V shed 0 bases, J shed 5 bases, and the junction held 9 bases outside the gene matches. The CDR3 is 16 residues long. The germline V gene encodes CDR1 MNHEY and CDR2 SVGAGI. DNA of the CDR3: TGTGCCAGCAGTTACTCAGAGGCAGGGGGAGGATATGGCTACACCTTC. This gives the protein CASSYSEAGGGYGYTF.

V gene TRBV5-1 combines with J gene TRBJ1-1; TRBD1 aligns across 7 bases. Germline V gene data show CDR1 as SGHRS and CDR2 as YFSETQ. The CDR3 has 14 amino acids. The junction had 4 bases not matched to a gene; V was cut back by 3 bases and J by 2 bases. The CDR3 coding sequence is TGCGCCAGCAGCTCTACAGGGGCCAACACTGAAGCTTTCTTT. The encoded protein is CASSSTGANTEAFF.

CDR3 DNA sequence: TGCGCCAGCAGCTCAAGGAGGACTAGGAGCACAGATACGCAGTATTTT. It translates to CASSSRRTRSTDTQYF. The V gene is TRBV5-1, the J gene TRBJ2-3, with 7 bases identical to TRBD2. V dropped 3 bases and J dropped 0; count of bases not matched to a gene: 7. The CDR3 runs 16 residues. Germline V gene lookup returns CDR1 SGHRS and CDR2 YFSETQ.

The chain combines TRBV11-2 with TRBJ1-2, with D unclear. The V end lost 0 bases, the J end lost 8 bases, and 16 bases lay between the germline ends. CDR3 length: 15 residues. Germline V lookup: CDR1 SGHAT, CDR2 FQNNGV. The CDR3 reads CASSLDQRWAGGYTF. CDR3 DNA: TGTGCCAGCAGCTTAGACCAAAGGTGGGCTGGGGGCTACACCTTC.

The V and J genes are TRBV6-5 and TRBJ2-7, with 11 bases aligning to TRBD2. From germline, CDR1 is MNHEY and CDR2 SVGAGI. J gave up 1 base and V 2 bases, and 4 bases lay outside the gene matches. This CDR3 comprises 16 residues. DNA for the CDR3: TGTGCCAGCAGTTACGCTAGCGGGAGGACGTCCTACGAGCAGTACTTC. It specifies CASSYASGRTSYEQYF.

The CDR3 loop reads CASSMGPNTIYF. For the CDR3, the DNA is TGTGCCAGCAGCATGGGCCCAAACACCATATATTTT. The genes are TRBV9 and TRBJ1-3; no firm D call. The CDR3 runs to 12 residues. Germline CDR1 SGDLS, CDR2 YYNGEE. V lost 4 bases and J lost 6, with 8 bases in between.